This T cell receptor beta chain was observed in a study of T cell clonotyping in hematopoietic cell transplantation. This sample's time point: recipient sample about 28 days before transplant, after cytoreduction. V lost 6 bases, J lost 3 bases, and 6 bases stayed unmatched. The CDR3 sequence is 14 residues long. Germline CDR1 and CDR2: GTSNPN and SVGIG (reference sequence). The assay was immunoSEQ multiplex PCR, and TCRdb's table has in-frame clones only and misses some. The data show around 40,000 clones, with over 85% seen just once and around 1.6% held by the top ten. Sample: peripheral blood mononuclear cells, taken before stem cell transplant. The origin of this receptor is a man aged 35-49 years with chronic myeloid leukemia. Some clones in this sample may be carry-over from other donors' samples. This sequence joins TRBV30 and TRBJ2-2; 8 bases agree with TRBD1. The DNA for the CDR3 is TGTGCCTGTATTGACAGGGGACACACCGGGGAGCTGTTTTTT. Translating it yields CACIDRGHTGELFF.